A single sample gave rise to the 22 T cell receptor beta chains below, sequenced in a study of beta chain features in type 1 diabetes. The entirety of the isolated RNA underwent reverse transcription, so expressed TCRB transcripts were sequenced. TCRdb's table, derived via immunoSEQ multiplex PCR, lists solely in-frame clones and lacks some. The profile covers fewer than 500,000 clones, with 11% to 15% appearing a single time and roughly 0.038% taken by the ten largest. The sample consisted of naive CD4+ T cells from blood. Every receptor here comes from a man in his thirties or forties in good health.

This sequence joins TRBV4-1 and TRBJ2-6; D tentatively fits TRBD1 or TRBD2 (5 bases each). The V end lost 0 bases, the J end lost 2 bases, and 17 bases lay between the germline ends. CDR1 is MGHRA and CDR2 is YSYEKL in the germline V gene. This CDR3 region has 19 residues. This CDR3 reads CASSQDRGRVAAGANVLTF. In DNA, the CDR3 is TGCGCCAGCAGCCAAGATCGGGGCAGGGTGGCGGCTGGGGCCAACGTCCTGACTTTC.

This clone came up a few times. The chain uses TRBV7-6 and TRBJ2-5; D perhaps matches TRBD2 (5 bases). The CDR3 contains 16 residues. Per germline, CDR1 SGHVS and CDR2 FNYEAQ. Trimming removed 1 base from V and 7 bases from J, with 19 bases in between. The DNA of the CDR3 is TGTGCCAGCAGCTTAGAGGACGCTACCCCCAGCGGGACCCAGTACTTC. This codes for CASSLEDATPSGTQYF.

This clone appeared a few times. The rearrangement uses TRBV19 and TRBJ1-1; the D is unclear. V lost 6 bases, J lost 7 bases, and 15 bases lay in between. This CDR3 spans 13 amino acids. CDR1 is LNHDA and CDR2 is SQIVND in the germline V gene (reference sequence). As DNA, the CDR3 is TGTGCCAGTAGCCCCATGGGTCTATTTGAAGCTTTCTTT. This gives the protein CASSPMGLFEAFF.

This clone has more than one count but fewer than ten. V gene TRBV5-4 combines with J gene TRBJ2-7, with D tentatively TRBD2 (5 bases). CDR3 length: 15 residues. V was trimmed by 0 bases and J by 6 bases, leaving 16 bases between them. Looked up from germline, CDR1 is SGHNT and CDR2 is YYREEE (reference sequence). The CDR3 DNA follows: TGTGCCAGCAGCTTGGCGGGGTGGTCTCGCTCCGAGCAGTACGTC. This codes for CASSLAGWSRSEQYV.

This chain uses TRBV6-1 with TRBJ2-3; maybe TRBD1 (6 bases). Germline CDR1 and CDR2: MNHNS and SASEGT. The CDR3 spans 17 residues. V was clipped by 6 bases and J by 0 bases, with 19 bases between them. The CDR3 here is CASRETFRTASTDTQYF. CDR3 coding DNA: TGTGCCAGCAGGGAAACTTTTAGGACAGCTAGCACAGATACGCAGTATTTT.

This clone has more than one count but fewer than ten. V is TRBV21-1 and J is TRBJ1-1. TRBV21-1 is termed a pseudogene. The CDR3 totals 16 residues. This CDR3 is CASSKGGCSLNTEAFF. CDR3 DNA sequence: TGTGCCAGCAGCAAAGGAGGTTGCAGCCTAAACACTGAAGCTTTCTTT.

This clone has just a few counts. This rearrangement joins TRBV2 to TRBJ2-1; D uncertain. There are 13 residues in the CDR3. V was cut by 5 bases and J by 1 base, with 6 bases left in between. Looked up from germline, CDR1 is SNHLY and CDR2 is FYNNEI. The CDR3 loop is CASSTVSYNEQFF. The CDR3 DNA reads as TGTGCCAGCAGTACGGTTTCCTACAATGAGCAGTTCTTC.

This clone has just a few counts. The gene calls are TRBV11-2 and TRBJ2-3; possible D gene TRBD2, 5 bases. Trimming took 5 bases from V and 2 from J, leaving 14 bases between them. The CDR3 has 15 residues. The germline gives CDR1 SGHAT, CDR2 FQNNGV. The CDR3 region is CASSLERRTTDTQYF. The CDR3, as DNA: TGTGCCAGCAGCCTTGAGCGGAGAACCACAGATACGCAGTATTTT. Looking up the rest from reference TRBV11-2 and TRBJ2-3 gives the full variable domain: EAGVAQSPRYKIIEKRQSVAFWCNPISGHATLYWYQQILGQGPKLLIQFQNNGVVDDSQLPKDRFSAERLKGVDSTLKIQPAKLEDSAVYLCASSLERRTTDTQYFGPGTRLTVL.

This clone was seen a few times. In DNA, the CDR3 is TGTGCCAGCACAAACTCCCGAGGAGGCTCCTACGAGCAGTACTTC. Its protein product is CASTNSRGGSYEQYF. The V gene is TRBV5-4, the J gene TRBJ2-7, with a tentative D call TRBD2 (5 bases). Trimming took off 6 bases at V and 0 bases at J, with 16 bases between the two ends. This CDR3 spans 15 amino acids. CDR1 is SGHNT and CDR2 is YYREEE in the germline V gene (reference sequence).

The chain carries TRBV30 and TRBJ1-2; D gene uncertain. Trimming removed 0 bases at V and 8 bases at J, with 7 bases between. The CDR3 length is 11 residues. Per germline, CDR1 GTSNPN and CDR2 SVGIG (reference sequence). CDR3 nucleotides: TGTGCCTGGAGTGTAGGCCCGGGCTACACCTTC. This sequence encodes CAWSVGPGYTF.

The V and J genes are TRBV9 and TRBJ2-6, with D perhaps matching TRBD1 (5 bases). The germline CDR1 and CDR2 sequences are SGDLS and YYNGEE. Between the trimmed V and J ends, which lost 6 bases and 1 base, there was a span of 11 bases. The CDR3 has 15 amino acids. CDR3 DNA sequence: TGTGCCAGCAAAACAGGAAATTCTGGGGCCAACGTCCTGACTTTC. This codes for CASKTGNSGANVLTF.

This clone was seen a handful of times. For the CDR3, the DNA is TGTGCCAGCAGTCATAGCGGGAGTCGGAATGAGCAGTTCTTC. Translation: CASSHSGSRNEQFF. The chain recombines TRBV6-6 with TRBJ2-1; 9 bases are shared with TRBD2. CDR3 length equals 14 residues. With V trimmed by 5 bases and J by 7 bases, 6 bases remained unmatched. CDR1 and CDR2 (germline): MNHNY, SVGAGI (reference sequence).

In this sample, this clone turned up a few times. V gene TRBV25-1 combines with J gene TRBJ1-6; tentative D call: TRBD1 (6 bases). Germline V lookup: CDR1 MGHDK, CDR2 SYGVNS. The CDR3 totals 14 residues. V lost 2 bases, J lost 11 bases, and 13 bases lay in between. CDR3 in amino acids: CASSELKAGAPLHF. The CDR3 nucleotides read TGTGCCAGCAGTGAACTAAAGGCAGGGGCACCCCTCCACTTT.

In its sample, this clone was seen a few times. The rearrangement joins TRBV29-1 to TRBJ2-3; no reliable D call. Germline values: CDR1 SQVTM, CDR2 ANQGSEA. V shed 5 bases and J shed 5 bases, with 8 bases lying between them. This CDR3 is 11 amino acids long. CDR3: CSVLGGDTQYF. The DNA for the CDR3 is TGCAGCGTTTTGGGTGGAGATACGCAGTATTTT.

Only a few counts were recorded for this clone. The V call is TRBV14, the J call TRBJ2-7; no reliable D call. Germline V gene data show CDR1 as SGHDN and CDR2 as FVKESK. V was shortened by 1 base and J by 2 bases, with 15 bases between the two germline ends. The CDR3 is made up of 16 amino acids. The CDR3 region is CASSQGSWPQTYEQYF. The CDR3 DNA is TGTGCCAGCAGCCAAGGTAGCTGGCCTCAGACCTACGAGCAGTACTTC.

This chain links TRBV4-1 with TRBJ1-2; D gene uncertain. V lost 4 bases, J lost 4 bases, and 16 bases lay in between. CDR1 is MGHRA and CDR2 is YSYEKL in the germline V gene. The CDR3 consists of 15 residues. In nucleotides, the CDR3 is TGCGCCAGCAGCCCATTTCAGACGGACCTCTATGGCTACACCTTC. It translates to CASSPFQTDLYGYTF.

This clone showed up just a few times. CDR3 in DNA: TGTGCCAGCTCACCACCCCTCCGGACAGGGGCATTTTATTTT. This codes for CASSPPLRTGAFYF. The chain links TRBV18 to TRBJ2-3, with TRBD1 matching over 9 bases. J lost 15 bases, V lost 0 bases, and 10 bases had no gene match. This CDR3 has 14 amino acids. Per germline, CDR1 KGHSH and CDR2 LQKENI.

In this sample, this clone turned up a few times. The DNA of the CDR3 is TGTGCCACCAGCAGAGATCGAGGCGAGCAGTACGTC. Amino acid sequence: CATSRDRGEQYV. The chain has TRBV15 and TRBJ2-7; D is unresolved. The germline V and J ends were trimmed by 0 bases and 6 bases, with 6 bases remaining between them. The CDR3 covers 12 residues. The germline gives CDR1 LNHNV, CDR2 YYDKDF (reference sequence).

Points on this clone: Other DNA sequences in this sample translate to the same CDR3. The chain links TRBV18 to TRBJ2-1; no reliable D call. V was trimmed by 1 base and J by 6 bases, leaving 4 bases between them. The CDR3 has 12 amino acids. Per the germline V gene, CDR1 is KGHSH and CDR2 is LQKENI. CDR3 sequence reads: CASSPRVNEQFF. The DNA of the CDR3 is TGTGCCAGCTCACCACGGGTCAATGAGCAGTTCTTC. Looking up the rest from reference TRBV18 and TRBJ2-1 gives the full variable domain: NAGVMQNPRHLVRRRGQEARLRCSPMKGHSHVYWYRQLPEEGLKFMVYLQKENIIDESGMPKERFSAEFPKEGPSILRIQQVVRGDSAAYFCASSPRVNEQFFGPGTRLTVL.

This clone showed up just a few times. The CDR3 is CASSPIPGLESSDTQYF. The CDR3, as DNA: TGTGCCAGCTCACCAATACCGGGACTAGAGTCTTCAGATACGCAGTATTTT. The chain carries TRBV18 and TRBJ2-3, with 8 nucleotides matching TRBD2. The V segment lost 2 bases and the J segment 4 bases; nucleotides outside the gene matches: 11. Germline V CDR1 and CDR2: KGHSH, LQKENI. The CDR3 runs 17 residues.

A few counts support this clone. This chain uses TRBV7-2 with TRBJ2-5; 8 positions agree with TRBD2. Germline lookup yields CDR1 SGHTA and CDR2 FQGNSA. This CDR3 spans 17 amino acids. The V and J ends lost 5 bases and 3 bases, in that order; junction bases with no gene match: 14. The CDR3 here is CASSRRGRWGREETQYF. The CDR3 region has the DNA TGTGCCAGCAGCCGTCGCGGGAGGTGGGGGCGTGAAGAGACCCAGTACTTC.

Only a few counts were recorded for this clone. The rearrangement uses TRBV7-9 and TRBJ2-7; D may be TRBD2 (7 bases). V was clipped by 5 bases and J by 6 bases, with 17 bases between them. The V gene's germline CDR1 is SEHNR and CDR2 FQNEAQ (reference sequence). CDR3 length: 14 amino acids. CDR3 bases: TGTGCCAGCAGCCACCTGGGGGGGCAGGGCGAGCAGTACGTC. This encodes CASSHLGGQGEQYV.